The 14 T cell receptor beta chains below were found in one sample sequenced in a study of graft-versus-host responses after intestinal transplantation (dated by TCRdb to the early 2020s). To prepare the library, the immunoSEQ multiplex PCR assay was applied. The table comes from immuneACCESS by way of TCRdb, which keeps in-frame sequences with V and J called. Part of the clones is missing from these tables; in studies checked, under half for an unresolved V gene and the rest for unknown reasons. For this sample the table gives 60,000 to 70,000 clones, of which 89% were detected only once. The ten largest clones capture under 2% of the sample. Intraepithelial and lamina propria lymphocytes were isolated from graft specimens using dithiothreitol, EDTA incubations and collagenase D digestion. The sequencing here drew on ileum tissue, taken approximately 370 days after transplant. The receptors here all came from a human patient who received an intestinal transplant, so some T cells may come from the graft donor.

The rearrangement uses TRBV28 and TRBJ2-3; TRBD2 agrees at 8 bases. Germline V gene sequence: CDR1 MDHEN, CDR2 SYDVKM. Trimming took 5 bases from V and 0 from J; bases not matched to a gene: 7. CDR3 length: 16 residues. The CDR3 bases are TGTGCCAGCAGTGGCGGGGGGCGGAGGAGCACAGATACGCAGTATTTT. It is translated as CASSGGGRRSTDTQYF.

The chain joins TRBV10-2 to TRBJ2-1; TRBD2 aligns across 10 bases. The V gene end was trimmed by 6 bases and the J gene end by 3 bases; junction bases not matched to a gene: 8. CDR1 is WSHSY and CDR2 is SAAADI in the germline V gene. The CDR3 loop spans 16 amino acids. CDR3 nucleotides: TGCGCCAGCAGCCGCCCTTCTAGCGGGGGCTACAATGAGCAGTTCTTC. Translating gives CASSRPSSGGYNEQFF.

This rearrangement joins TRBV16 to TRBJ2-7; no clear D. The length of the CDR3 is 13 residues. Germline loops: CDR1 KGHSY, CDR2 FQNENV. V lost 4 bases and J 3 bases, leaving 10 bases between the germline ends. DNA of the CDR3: TGTGCCAGCAGCCCCGGGTGGGGCTACGAGCAGTACTTC. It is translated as CASSPGWGYEQYF.

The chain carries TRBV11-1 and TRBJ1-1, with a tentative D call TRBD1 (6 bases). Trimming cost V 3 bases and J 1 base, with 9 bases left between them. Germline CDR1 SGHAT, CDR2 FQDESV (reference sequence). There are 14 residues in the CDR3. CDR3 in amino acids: CASSFGRGNTEAFF. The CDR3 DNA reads TGTGCCAGCAGCTTTGGCAGGGGGAACACTGAAGCTTTCTTT.

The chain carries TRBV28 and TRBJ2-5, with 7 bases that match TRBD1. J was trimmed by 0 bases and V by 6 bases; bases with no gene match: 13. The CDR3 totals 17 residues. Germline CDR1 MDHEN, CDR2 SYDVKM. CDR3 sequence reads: CASRYGGDSRYQETQYF. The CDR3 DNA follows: TGTGCCAGCAGGTACGGTGGGGACAGCCGGTACCAAGAGACCCAGTACTTC.

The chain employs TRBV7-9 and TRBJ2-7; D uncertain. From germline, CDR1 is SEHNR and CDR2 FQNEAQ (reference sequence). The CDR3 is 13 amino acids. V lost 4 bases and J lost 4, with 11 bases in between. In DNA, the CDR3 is TGTGCCAGCAGCTCCCCCTTTCAGTACGAGCAGTACTTC. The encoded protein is CASSSPFQYEQYF.

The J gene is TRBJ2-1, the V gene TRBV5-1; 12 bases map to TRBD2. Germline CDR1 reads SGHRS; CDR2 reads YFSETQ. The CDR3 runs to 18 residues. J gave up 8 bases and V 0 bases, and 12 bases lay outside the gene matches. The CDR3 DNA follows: TGCGCCAGCAGCTTGGTTCCTAGCGGGAGGGAGAGGTCGTATGAGCAGTTCTTC. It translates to CASSLVPSGRERSYEQFF.

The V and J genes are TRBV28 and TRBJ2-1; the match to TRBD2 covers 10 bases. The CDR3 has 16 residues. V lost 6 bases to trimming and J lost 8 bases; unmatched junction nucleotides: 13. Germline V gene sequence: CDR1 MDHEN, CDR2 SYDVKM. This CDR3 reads CASSLSFIAGGDEQFF. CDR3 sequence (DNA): TGTGCCAGCAGCCTGTCCTTTATAGCGGGAGGCGATGAGCAGTTCTTC.

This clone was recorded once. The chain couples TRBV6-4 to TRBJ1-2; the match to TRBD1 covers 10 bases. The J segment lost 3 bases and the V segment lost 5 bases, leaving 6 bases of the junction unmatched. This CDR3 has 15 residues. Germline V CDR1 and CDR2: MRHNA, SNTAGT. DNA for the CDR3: TGTGCCAGCAGTCCGGGACAGGGGAGGGACTATGGCTACACCTTC. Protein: CASSPGQGRDYGYTF.

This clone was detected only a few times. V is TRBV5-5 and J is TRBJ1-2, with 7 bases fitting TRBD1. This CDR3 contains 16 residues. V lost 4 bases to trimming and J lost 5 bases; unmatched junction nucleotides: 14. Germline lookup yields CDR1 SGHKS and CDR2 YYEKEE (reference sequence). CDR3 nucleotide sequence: TGTGCCAGCAGCCGCGACCTTGACAGGGCGATATATGGCTACACCTTC. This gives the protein CASSRDLDRAIYGYTF. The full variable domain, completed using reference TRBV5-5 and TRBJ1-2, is DAGVTQSPTHLIKTRGQQVTLRCSPISGHKSVSWYQQVLGQGPQFIFQYYEKEERGRGNFPDRFSARQFPNYSSELNVNALLLGDSALYLCASSRDLDRAIYGYTFGSGTRLTVV.

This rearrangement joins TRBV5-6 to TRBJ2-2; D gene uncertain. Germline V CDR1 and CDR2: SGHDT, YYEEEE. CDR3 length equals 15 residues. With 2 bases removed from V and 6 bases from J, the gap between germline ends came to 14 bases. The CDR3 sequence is CASSFSQLGPGELFF. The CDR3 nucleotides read TGTGCCAGCAGCTTTAGTCAGTTGGGTCCCGGGGAGCTGTTTTTT.

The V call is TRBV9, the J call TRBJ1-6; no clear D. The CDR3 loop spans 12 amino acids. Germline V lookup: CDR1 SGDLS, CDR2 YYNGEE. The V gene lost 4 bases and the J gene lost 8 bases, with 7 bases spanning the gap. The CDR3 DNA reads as TGTGCCAGCAGCCCCGTCGATTCACCCCTCCACTTT. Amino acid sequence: CASSPVDSPLHF.

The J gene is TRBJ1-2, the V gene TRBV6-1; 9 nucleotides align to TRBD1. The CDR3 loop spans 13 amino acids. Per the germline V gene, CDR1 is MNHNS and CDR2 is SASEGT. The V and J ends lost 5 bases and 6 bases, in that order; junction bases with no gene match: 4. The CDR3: CASSLRDRDGYTF. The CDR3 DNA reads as TGTGCCAGCAGTCTAAGGGACAGGGATGGCTACACCTTC.

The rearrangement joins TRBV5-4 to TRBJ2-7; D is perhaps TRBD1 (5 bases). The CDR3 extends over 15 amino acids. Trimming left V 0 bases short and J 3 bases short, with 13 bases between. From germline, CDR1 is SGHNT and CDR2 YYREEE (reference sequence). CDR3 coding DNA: TGTGCCAGCAGCTTGGGCCAGGGTCTAGGCTACGAGCAGTACTTC. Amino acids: CASSLGQGLGYEQYF.